Listed below are T cell receptor beta chains from one sample, sequenced in a study of shared T cell receptors in the human thymus. Here immunoSEQ multiplex PCR was the method, and the copy in TCRdb shows in-frame clones only, minus some. The data hold roughly 700,000 clones, with over 75% observed a single time. The same specimen was also included in a second study, on human thymus T cells.

Sequenced: thymocytes. The receptor source for this set is a boy younger than two with a congenital heart defect. CDR3s include the opening cysteine and the closing phenylalanine or tryptophan. The D gene is left open where the match is weak. Clone size appears in some rows only: once, few, many, or a class for an expanded clone.

v_call	j_call	d_call	clone_size	cdr3_length	cdr3_nt	cdr3_aa
TRBV2	TRBJ2-7	TRBD2	-	19	TGTGCCAGCAGTGAACCCGGACTAGCGGAAGTCCGGTACTCCTACGAGCAGTACTTC	CASSEPGLAEVRYSYEQYF
TRBV28	TRBJ1-2	-	-	13	TGTGCCAGCTTGACTAGGGGTGGGTATGGCTACACCTTC	CASLTRGGYGYTF
TRBV30	TRBJ1-5	-	-	13	TGTGCCTGGACCAGTGGGGCCAATCAGCCCCAGCATTTT	CAWTSGANQPQHF
TRBV4-3	TRBJ2-3	-	-	15	TGCGCCAGCAGCCAAAAAGGAGGGCTCCACGATACGCAGTATTTT	CASSQKGGLHDTQYF
TRBV23-1	TRBJ2-3	TRBD2	once	16	TGCGCCAGCAGTCACGTCGAACTAGCGGGAGTTGATACGCAGTATTTT	CASSHVELAGVDTQYF
TRBV5-6	TRBJ2-7	TRBD2	once	16	TGTGCCAGCAGCACTCCCCTGACTAGCGGGCCATACGAGCAGTACTTC	CASSTPLTSGPYEQYF
TRBV9	TRBJ2-1	TRBD2	-	11	TGTGCCAGCAGCGACGGGGGGAAGCAGTTCTTC	CASSDGGKQFF
TRBV7-9	TRBJ2-2	TRBD2	-	17	TGTGCCAGCAGCTCCCTGGGAGCGGGACCCAACACCGGGGAGCTGTTTTTT	CASSSLGAGPNTGELFF
TRBV19	TRBJ2-3	TRBD2	few	16	TGTGCCAGTACTGAACCGGGACTAGCGGGCACAGATACGCAGTATTTT	CASTEPGLAGTDTQYF
TRBV14	TRBJ2-7	TRBD1	-	14	TGTGCCAGCAGCCAAGACGACAGGGGGTACGAGCAGTACTTC	CASSQDDRGYEQYF
TRBV4-3	TRBJ1-2	TRBD1	once	18	TGCGCCAGCAGCCCGAAGACTGGGGACAGGGATTTTGGTTATGGCTACACCTTC	CASSPKTGDRDFGYGYTF
TRBV6-5	TRBJ2-4	TRBD2	-	14	TGTGCCAGCAGAAGCGGGAGGGCCAAAAACATTCAGTACTTC	CASRSGRAKNIQYF
TRBV9	TRBJ1-2	-	-	13	TGTGCCAGCAGCGTGTGGGAGGGCTATGGCTACACCTTC	CASSVWEGYGYTF
TRBV29-1	TRBJ2-1	TRBD2	-	14	TGCAGCGTTGAACTAGCGGGAGCCTACAATGAGCAGTTCTTC	CSVELAGAYNEQFF
TRBV6-5	TRBJ2-2	-	-	12	TGTGCCACCGGCGGGGCGGCCGGGGAGCTGTTTTTT	CATGGAAGELFF
TRBV7-9	TRBJ2-7	-	-	15	TGTGCCAGCAGCTTAGGTAGCGGAGGAGCCTACGAGCAGTACTTC	CASSLGSGGAYEQYF
TRBV5-6	TRBJ1-2	-	-	13	TGTGCCAGCAGCTTCGGCCCTCGGGATGGCTACACCTTC	CASSFGPRDGYTF
TRBV28	TRBJ1-1	-	once	14	TGTGCCAGCAGATCCCAGGGTCCCGACACTGAAGCTTTCTTT	CASRSQGPDTEAFF
TRBV7-3	TRBJ2-2	TRBD1	-	16	TGTGCCAGCAGCTTAAGGGACAGTAGTTACGGGGGGGAGCTGTTTTTT	CASSLRDSSYGGELFF
TRBV4-1	TRBJ2-2	TRBD1	-	15	TGCGCCAGCAGATGGGACAGTCCGAACACCGGGGAGCTGTTTTTT	CASRWDSPNTGELFF
TRBV7-6	TRBJ2-7	TRBD2	-	14	TGTGCCAGCAGCTTAGCCAGCGGGAGTTACGAGCAGTACTTC	CASSLASGSYEQYF
TRBV19	TRBJ2-5	TRBD2	-	18	TGTGCCAGTAGTGCGTCTCACCGGGTTAGCGGGGTGGTAGAGACCCAGTACTTC	CASSASHRVSGVVETQYF
TRBV4-3	TRBJ2-1	TRBD2	-	19	TGCGCCAGCAGCCAAGATCGGGCGGCGGGAGGAGGGTTGTACAATGAGCAGTTCTTC	CASSQDRAAGGGLYNEQFF
TRBV6-1	TRBJ2-7	-	-	14	TGTGCCAGCATAGGGACATTAAAATCCTACGAGCAGTACTTC	CASIGTLKSYEQYF
TRBV27	TRBJ2-7	TRBD1	-	15	TGTGCCAGCAGAGAGGACAGGCAACGCTCCTACGAGCAGTACTTC	CASREDRQRSYEQYF
TRBV4-2	TRBJ2-7	TRBD2	-	15	TGTGCCAGCAGCCAAGATCAGCGGGAACGTTGCGAGCAGTACTTC	CASSQDQRERCEQYF
TRBV27	TRBJ1-1	TRBD1	-	16	TGTGCCAGCAGTCCCCGGGACAGGGGACAGAACACTGAAGCTTTCTTT	CASSPRDRGQNTEAFF